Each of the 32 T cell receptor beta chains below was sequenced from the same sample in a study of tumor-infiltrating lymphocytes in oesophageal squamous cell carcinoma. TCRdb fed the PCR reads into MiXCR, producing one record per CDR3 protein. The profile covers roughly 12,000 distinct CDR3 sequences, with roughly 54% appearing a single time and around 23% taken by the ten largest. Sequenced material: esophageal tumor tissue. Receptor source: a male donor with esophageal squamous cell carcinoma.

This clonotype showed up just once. The CDR3 loop reads CASSRQNSNQPQHF. CDR3 sequence (DNA): TGTGCCAGCAGTCGACAGAATAGCAATCAGCCCCAGCATTTT. The chain carries TRBV12-3 or TRBV12-4 and TRBJ1-5; perhaps TRBD1 as D (5 bases). V dropped 5 bases and J dropped 0 bases, with 8 bases sitting between them. The CDR3 consists of 14 residues.

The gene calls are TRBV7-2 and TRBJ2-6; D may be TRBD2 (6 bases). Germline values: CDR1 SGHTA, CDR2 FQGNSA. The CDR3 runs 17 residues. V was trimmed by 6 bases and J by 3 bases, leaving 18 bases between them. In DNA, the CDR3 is TGTGCCAGCAGGCCACCCCTGACTAGTAGTGGGGCCAACGTCCTGACTTTC. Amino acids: CASRPPLTSSGANVLTF.

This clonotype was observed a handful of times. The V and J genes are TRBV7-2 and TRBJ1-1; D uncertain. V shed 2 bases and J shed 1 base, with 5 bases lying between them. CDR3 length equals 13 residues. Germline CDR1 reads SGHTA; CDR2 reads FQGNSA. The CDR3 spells CASSLFENTEAFF. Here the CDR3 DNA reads TGTGCCAGCAGCTTATTTGAGAACACTGAAGCTTTCTTT.

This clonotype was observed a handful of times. DNA of the CDR3: TGTGCCAGCAGCTTGGGACATAACAATGAGCAGTTCTTC. Protein sequence: CASSLGHNNEQFF. This chain links TRBV7-6 with TRBJ2-1, with D perhaps matching TRBD1 (6 bases). The CDR3 length is 13 residues. Germline loops: CDR1 SGHVS, CDR2 FNYEAQ. V was trimmed by 3 bases and J by 5 bases, leaving 8 bases between them.

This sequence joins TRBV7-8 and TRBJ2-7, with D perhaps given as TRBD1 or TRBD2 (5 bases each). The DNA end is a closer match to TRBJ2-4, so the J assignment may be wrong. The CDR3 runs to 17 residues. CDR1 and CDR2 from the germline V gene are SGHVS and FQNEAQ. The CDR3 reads CASSLVPSGTARNIQYF. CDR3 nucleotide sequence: TGTGCCAGCAGCTTAGTTCCCTCCGGGACCGCGAGGAACATTCAGTACTTC.

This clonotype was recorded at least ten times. The CDR3, as DNA: TGTGCCAGCAGCTCGGGTGGATCCTACAATGAGCAGTTCTTC. Amino acids: CASSSGGSYNEQFF. This chain uses TRBV27 with TRBJ2-1; D is uncertain. Deletions cut 6 bases from V and 1 base from J, with 10 bases between. The CDR3 has 14 amino acids. The germline CDR1 and CDR2 sequences are MNHEY and SMNVEV (reference sequence).

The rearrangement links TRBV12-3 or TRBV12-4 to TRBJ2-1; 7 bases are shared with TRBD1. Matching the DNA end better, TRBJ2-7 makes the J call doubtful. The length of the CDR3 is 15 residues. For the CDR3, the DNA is TGTGCCAGCAGTTTATATGGGACAGCCGCGAACGAGCAGTACTTC. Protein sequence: CASSLYGTAANEQYF.

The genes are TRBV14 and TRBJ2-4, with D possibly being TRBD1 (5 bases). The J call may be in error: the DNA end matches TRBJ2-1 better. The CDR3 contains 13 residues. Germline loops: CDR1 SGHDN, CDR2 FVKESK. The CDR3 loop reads CASSQAGRPVQFF. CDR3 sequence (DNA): TGTGCCAGCAGCCAAGCAGGGCGCCCTGTTCAGTTCTTC.

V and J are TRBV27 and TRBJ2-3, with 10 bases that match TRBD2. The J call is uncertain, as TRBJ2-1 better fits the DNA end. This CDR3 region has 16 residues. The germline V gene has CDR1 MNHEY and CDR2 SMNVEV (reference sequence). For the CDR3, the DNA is TGTGCCAGTTGGGAGCGGGGGGGACAGCACCACAATGAGCAGTTCTTC. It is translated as CASWERGGQHHNEQFF.

Written as DNA, the CDR3 is TGTGCCACCAGTGACCCCGGACTGGTTGAGCAGTTCTTC. Encoded protein: CATSDPGLVEQFF. The V gene is TRBV24-1, the J gene TRBJ2-1; a possible D gene is TRBD2 (5 bases). The germline V gene encodes CDR1 KGHDR and CDR2 SFDVKD. V dropped 4 bases and J dropped 9 bases, with 12 bases sitting between them. The CDR3 extends over 13 amino acids.

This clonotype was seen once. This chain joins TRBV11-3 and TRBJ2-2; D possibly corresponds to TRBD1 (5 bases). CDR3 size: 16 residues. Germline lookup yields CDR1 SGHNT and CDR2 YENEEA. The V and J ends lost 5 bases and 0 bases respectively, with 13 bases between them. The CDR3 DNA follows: TGTGCCAGCAGCCCCTCGACAGATACGAACACCGGGGAGCTGTTTTTT. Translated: CASSPSTDTNTGELFF. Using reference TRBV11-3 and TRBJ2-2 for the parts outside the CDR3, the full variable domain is EAGVVQSPRYKIIEKKQPVAFWCNPISGHNTLYWYLQNLGQGPELLIRYENEEAVDDSQLPKDRFSAERLKGVDSTLKIQPAELGDSAVYLCASSPSTDTNTGELFFGEGSRLTVL.

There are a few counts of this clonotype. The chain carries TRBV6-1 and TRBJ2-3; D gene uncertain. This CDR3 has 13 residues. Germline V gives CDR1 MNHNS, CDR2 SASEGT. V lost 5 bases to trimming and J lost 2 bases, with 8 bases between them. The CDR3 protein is CASSPSVTDTQYF. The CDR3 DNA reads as TGTGCCAGCAGTCCCTCCGTCACAGATACGCAGTATTTT.

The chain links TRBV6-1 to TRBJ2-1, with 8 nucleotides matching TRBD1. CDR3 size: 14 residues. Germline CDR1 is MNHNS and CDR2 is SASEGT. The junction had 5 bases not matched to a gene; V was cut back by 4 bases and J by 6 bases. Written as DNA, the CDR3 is TGTGCCAGCAGTGGACTCACAGGGGGCAATGAGCAGTTCTTC. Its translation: CASSGLTGGNEQFF.

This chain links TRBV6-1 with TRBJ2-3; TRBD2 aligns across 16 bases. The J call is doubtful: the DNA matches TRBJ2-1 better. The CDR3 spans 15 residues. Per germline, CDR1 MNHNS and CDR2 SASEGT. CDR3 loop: CASLGTSGRANEQFF. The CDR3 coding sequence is TGTGCCAGCCTCGGGACTAGCGGGAGGGCCAATGAGCAGTTCTTC.

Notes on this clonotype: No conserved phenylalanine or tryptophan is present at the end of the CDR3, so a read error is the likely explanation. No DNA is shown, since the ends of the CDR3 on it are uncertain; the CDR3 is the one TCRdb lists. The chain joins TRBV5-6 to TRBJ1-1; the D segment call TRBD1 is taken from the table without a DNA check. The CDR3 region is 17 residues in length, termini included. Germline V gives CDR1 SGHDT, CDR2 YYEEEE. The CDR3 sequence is CASSPGGAPGRPSTSGQ.

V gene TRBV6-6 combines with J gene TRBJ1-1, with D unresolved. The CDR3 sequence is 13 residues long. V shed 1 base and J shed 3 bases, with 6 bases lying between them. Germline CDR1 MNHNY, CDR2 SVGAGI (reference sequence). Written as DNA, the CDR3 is TGTGCCAGCAGTTACTTTTCCTACACTGAAGCTTTCTTT. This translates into CASSYFSYTEAFF.

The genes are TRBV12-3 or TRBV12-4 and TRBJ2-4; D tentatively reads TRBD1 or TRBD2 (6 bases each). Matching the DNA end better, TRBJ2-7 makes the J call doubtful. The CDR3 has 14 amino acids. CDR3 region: CASSRGGTYYEQYF. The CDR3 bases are TGTGCCAGCAGCAGGGGAGGTACTTACTACGAGCAGTACTTC.

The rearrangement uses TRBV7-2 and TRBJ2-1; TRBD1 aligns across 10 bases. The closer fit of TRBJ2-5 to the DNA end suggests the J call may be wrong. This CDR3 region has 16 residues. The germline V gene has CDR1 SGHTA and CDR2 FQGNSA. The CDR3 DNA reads TGTGCCAGCAGCTTAGGGGACAGGGGATACCAAGAGACCCAGTACTTC. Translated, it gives CASSLGDRGYQETQYF.

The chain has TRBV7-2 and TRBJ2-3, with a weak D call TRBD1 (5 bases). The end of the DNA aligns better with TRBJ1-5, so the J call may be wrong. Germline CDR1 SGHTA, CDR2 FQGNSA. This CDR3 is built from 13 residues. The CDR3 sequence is CASSLGTADTQHF. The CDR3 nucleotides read TGTGCCAGCAGCTTGGGGACGGCAGATACGCAGCATTTT.

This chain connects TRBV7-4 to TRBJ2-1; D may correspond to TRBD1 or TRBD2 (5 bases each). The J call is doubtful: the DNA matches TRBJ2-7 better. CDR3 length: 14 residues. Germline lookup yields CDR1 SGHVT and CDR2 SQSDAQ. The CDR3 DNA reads TGTGCCAGCAGCCCGGTAGGGACCTCCTACGAGCAGTACTTC. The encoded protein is CASSPVGTSYEQYF.

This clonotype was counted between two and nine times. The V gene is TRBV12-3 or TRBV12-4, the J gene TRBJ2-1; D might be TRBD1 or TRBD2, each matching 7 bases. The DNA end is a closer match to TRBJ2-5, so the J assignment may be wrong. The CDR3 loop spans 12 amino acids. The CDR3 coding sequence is TGTGCCAGCAACTGGGAGGGGGCAACCCAGTACTTC. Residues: CASNWEGATQYF.

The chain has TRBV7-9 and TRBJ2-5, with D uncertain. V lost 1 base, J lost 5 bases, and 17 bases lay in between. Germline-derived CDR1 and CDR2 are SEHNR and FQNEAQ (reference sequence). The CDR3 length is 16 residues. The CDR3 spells CASSLGEAQGSETQYF. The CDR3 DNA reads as TGTGCCAGCAGCTTAGGGGAAGCCCAAGGTTCGGAGACCCAGTACTTC.

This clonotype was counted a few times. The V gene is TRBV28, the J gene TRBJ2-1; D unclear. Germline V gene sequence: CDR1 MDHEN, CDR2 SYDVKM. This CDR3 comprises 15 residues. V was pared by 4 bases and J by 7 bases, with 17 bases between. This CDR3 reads CASSSLLGPQNEQFF. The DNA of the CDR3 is TGTGCCAGCAGTTCCCTGCTCGGCCCACAAAATGAGCAGTTCTTC.

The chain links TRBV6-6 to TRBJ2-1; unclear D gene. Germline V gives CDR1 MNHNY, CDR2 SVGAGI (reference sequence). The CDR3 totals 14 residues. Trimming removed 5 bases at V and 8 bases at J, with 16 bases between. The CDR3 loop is CASSATYSNHEQFF. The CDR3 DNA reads TGTGCCAGCAGTGCGACCTACAGTAACCATGAGCAGTTCTTC.

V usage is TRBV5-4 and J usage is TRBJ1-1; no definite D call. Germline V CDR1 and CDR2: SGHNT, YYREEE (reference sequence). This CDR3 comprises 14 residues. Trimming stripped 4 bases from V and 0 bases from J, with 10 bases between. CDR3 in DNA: TGTGCCAGCAGCCCGCGGTCCATGAACACTGAAGCTTTCTTT. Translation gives CASSPRSMNTEAFF.

The CDR3 here is CASSFSMSPAQETQYF. The DNA of the CDR3 is TGTGCCAGCAGCTTCTCCATGTCTCCGGCACAAGAGACCCAGTACTTC. The rearrangement links TRBV11-2 to TRBJ2-1; D unresolved. The DNA matches TRBJ2-5 better at its end, which makes the J call doubtful. There are 16 residues in the CDR3. Germline-derived CDR1 and CDR2 are SGHAT and FQNNGV.

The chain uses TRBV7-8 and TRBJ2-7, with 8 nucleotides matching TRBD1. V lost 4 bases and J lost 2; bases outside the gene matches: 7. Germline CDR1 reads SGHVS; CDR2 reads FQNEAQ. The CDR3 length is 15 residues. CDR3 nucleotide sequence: TGTGCCAGCAGCTATGGACAGGGATGGCCCTACGAGCAGTACTTC. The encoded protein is CASSYGQGWPYEQYF.

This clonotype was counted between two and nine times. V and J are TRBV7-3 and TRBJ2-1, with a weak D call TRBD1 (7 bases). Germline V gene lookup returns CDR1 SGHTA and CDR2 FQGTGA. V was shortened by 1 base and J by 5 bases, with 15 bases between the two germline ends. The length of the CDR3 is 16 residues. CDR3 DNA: TGTGCCAGCAGCTTAAAAGTGGCAGGGGGGAACAATGAGCAGTTCTTC. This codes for CASSLKVAGGNNEQFF.

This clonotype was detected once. The CDR3 protein is CASSGGFYEQYF. The DNA for the CDR3 is TGTGCCAGCAGTGGGGGATTCTACGAGCAGTACTTC. The V and J genes are TRBV28 and TRBJ2-7; D is tentatively TRBD1 or TRBD2 (5 bases each). The CDR3 loop spans 12 amino acids. Germline-derived CDR1 and CDR2 are MDHEN and SYDVKM. Trimming cost V 5 bases and J 3 bases, with 8 bases left between them. Filled out from reference TRBV28 and TRBJ2-7, the complete variable domain reads DVKVTQSSRYLVKRTGEKVFLECVQDMDHENMFWYRQDPGLGLRLIYFSYDVKMKEKGDIPEGYSVSREKKERFSLILESASTNQTSMYLCASSGGFYEQYFGPGTRLTVT.

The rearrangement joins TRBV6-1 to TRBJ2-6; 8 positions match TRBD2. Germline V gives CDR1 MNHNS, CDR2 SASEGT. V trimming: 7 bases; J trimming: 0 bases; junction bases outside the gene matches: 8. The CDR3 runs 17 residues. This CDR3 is CASTPGTRVSGANVLTF. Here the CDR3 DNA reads TGTGCCAGCACTCCCGGGACTAGGGTCTCTGGGGCCAACGTCCTGACTTTC.

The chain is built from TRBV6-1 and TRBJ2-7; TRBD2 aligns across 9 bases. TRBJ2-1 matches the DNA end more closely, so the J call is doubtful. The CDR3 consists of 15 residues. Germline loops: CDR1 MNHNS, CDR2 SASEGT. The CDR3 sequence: CASSSRGLAHNEQFF. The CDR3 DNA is TGTGCCAGCAGTTCACGGGGACTAGCCCACAATGAGCAGTTCTTC.

Here the CDR3 reads CASSLDLVSGNTIYF. For the CDR3, the DNA is TGTGCCAGCAGCTTAGATCTAGTCTCTGGAAACACCATATATTTT. The chain combines TRBV11-2 with TRBJ1-3; D gene unclear. The CDR3 has 15 residues. The germline V and J ends were trimmed by 0 bases and 0 bases, with 6 bases remaining between them. Germline loops: CDR1 SGHAT, CDR2 FQNNGV.